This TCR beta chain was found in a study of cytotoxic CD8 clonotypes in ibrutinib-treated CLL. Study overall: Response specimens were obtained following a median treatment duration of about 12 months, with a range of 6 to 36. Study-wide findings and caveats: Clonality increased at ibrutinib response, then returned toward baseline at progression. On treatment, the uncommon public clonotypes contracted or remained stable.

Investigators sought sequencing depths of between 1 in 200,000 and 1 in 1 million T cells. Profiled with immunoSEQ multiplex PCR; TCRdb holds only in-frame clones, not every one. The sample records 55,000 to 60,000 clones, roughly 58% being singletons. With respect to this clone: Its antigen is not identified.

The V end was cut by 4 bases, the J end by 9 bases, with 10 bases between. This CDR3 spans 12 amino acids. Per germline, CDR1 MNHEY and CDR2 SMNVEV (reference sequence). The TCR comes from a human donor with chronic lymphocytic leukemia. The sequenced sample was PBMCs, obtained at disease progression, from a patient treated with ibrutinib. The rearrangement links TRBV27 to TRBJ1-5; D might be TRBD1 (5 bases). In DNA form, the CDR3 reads TGTGCCAGCAGTTATTTGGGGCGGCCCCAGCATTTT. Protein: CASSYLGRPQHF.